The clone carrying this T cell receptor beta chain was seen a few times. Its target is unknown. The data were taken from a study of shared clonotypes between healthy human individuals. V dropped 4 bases and J dropped 4; count of bases not matched to a gene: 1. This CDR3 comprises 13 residues. Germline CDR1 ENHRY, CDR2 SYGVKD. In the authors' methods: From ImmunoSEQ came sequences covering only the junction and carrying no quality scores, so filtering differed. Measured with immunoSEQ multiplex PCR; TCRdb has only the in-frame clones, and not every one. Clone size and V and J calls were adopted from that table, with D and trimming inferred from the DNA. The sample holds approximately 1,000,000 clones, 75% to 85% seen once. Findings of the study overall: When compared with the clonotypes that were shared by all four sorted-subset donors, the non-shared clonotypes turned out to have lower generation probabilities.

HIV-negative, healthy adults without recent acute infections or vaccinations were the donors. CD4+ cells underwent separation, giving CD45RA+ naive and CD45RA-negative memory subsets. The receptor's source is a man younger than 35 in good health. Some clones in this sample may be carry-over from other donors' samples. J is TRBJ2-1 and V is TRBV10-3, with 7 bases fitting TRBD1. The source material was memory CD4+ T cells from PBMCs. Subset defined: CD45RA-negative fraction. Here the CDR3 DNA reads TGTGCCATCAGTGCACAGGGGTACAATGAGCAGTTCTTC. It encodes CAISAQGYNEQFF.